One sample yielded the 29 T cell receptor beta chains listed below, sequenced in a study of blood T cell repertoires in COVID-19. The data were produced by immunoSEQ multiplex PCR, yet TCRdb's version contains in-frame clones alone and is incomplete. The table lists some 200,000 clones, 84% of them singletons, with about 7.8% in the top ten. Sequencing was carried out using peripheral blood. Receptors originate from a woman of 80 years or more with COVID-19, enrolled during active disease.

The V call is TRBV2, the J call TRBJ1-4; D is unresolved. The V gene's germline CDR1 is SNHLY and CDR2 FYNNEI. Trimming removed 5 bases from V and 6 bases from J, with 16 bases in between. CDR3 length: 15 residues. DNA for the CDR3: TGTGCCAGCAGTATCCGGTCCGAGGGCTATGAAAAACTGTTTTTT. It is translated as CASSIRSEGYEKLFF. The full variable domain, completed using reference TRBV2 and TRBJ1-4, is EPEVTQTPSHQVTQMGQEVILRCVPISNHLYFYWYRQILGQKVEFLVSFYNNEISEKSEIFDDQFSVERPDGSNFTLKIRSTKLEDSAMYFCASSIRSEGYEKLFFGSGTQLSVL.

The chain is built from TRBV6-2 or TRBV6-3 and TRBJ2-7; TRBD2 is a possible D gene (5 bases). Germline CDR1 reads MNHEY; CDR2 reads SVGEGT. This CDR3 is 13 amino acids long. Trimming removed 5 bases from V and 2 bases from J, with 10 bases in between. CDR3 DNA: TGTGCCAGCAGTAGATCCGGGGCCTACGAGCAGTACTTC. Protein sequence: CASSRSGAYEQYF.

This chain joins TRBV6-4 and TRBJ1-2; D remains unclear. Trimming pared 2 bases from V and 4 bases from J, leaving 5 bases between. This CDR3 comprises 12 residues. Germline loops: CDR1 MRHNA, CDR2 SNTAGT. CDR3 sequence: CASSDGGYGYTF. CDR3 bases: TGTGCCAGCAGTGACGGCGGCTATGGCTACACCTTC.

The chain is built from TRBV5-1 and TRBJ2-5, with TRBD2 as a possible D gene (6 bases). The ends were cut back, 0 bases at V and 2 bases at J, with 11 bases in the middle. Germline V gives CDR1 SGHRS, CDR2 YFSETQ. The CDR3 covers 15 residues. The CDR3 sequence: CASSLVVSGQETQYF. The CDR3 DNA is TGCGCCAGCAGCTTGGTGGTTAGCGGTCAAGAGACCCAGTACTTC.

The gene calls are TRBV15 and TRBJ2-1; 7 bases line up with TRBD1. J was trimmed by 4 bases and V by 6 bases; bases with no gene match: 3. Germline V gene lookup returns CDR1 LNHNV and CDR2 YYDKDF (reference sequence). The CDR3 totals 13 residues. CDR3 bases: TGTGCCACCAGTGAACAGGGGTACAATGAGCAGTTCTTC. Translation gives CATSEQGYNEQFF.

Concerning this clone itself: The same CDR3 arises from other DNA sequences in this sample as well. The CDR3 DNA is TGCGCCAGCAGTCCCGGACAGGCTTCCTATGGCTACACCTTC. This codes for CASSPGQASYGYTF. The chain carries TRBV5-1 and TRBJ1-2; TRBD1 matches at 7 bases. Per germline, CDR1 SGHRS and CDR2 YFSETQ. With V trimmed by 5 bases and J by 4 bases, 8 bases remained unmatched. The CDR3 loop spans 14 amino acids.

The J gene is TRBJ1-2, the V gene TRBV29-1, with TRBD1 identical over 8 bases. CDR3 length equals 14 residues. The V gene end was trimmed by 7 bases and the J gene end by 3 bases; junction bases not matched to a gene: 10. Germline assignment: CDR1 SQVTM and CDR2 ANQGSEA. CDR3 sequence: CSDTRQGPYYGYTF. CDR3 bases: TGCAGCGACACACGACAGGGGCCTTACTATGGCTACACCTTC.

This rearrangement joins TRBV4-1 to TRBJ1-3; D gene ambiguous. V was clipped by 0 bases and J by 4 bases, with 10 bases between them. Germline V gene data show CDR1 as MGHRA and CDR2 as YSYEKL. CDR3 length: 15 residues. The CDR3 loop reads CASSQDPGSGNTIYF. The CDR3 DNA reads TGCGCCAGCAGCCAAGATCCGGGGTCAGGAAACACCATATATTTT.

CDR3 nucleotides: TGCGCCAGCATGAACACGCCAGGGAATCACTACGAGCAGTACTTC. As protein: CASMNTPGNHYEQYF. This chain links TRBV5-1 with TRBJ2-7; tentatively, D is TRBD1 (5 bases). Germline-derived CDR1 and CDR2 are SGHRS and YFSETQ. V was shortened by 6 bases and J by 3 bases, with 19 bases between the two germline ends. This CDR3 spans 15 amino acids.

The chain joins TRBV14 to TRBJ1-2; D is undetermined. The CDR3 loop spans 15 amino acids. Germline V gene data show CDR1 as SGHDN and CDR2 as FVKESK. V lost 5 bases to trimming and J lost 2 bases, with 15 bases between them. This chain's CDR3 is CASSVSGSGNYGYTF. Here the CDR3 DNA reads TGTGCCAGCAGCGTCTCGGGTTCTGGCAACTATGGCTACACCTTC.

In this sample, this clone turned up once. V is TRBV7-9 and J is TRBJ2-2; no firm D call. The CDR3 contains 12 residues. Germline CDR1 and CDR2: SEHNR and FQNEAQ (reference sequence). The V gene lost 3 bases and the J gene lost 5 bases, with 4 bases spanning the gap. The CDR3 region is CASSFGTGELFF. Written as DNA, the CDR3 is TGTGCCAGCAGCTTCGGGACCGGGGAGCTGTTTTTT. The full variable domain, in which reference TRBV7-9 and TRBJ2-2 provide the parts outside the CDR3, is DTGVSQNPRHKITKRGQNVTFRCDPISEHNRLYWYRQTLGQGPEFLTYFQNEAQLEKSRLLSDRFSAERPKGSFSTLEIQRTEQGDSAMYLCASSFGTGELFFGEGSRLTVL.

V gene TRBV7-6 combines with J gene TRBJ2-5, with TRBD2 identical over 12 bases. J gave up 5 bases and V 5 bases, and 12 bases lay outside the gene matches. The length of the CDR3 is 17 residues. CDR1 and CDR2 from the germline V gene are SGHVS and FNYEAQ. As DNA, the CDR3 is TGTGCCAGCAGCACCGGACCGACTAGCGGGAGAGGGGAGACCCAGTACTTC. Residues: CASSTGPTSGRGETQYF.

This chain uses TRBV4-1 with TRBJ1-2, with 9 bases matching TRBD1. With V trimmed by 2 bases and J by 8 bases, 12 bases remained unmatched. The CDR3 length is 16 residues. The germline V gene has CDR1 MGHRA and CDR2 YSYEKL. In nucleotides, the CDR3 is TGCGCCAGCAGCCAATCCGGGACAGGGTTGATAGGCGGCTACACCTTC. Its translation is CASSQSGTGLIGGYTF.

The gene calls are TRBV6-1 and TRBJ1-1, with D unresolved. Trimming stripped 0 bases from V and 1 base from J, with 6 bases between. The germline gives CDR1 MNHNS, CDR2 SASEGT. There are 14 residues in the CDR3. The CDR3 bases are TGTGCCAGCAGTGAAGCGCACAGGAACACTGAAGCTTTCTTT. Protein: CASSEAHRNTEAFF.

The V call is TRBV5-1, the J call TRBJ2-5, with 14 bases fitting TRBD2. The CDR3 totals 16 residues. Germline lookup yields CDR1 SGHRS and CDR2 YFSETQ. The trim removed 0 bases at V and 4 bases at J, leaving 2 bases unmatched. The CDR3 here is CASSLETSGGGETQYF. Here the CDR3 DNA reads TGCGCCAGCAGCTTGGAGACTAGCGGGGGGGGAGAGACCCAGTACTTC.

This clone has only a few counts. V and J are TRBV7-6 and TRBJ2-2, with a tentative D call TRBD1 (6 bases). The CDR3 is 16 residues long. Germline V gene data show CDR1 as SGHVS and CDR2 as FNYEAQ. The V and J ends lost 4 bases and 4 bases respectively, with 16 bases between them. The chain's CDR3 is CASSSRYRERTGELFF. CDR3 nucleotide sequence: TGTGCCAGCAGCTCCCGATACAGGGAACGCACCGGGGAGCTGTTTTTT.

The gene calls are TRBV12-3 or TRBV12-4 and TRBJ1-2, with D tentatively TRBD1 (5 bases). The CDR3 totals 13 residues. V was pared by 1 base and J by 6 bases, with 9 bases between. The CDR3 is CASSLGGVNGYTF. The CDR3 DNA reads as TGTGCCAGCAGTTTAGGGGGGGTGAATGGCTACACCTTC.

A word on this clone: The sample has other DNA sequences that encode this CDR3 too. The CDR3 loop is CASSYSGGGQPQHF. The CDR3, as DNA: TGTGCCAGCAGTTACTCTGGGGGGGGTCAGCCCCAGCATTTT. The chain combines TRBV6-5 with TRBJ1-5; possibly TRBD1 for D (5 bases). The ends were cut back, 0 bases at V and 6 bases at J, with 9 bases in the middle. Germline V CDR1 and CDR2: MNHEY, SVGAGI. The CDR3 spans 14 residues.

CDR3 in amino acids: CASTKLVGDTEAFF. Written as DNA, the CDR3 is TGTGCCAGTACCAAACTTGTGGGAGACACTGAAGCTTTCTTT. This rearrangement joins TRBV19 to TRBJ1-1, with D unresolved. The CDR3 spans 14 residues. CDR1 and CDR2 (germline): LNHDA, SQIVND (reference sequence). The V and J ends lost 7 bases and 3 bases respectively, with 15 bases between them.

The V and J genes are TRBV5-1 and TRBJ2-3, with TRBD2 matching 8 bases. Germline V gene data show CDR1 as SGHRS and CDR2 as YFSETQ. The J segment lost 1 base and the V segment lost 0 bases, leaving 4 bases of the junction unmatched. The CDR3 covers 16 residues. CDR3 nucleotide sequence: TGCGCCAGCAGCTTGGCCACGACTAGCGGCACAGATACGCAGTATTTT. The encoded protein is CASSLATTSGTDTQYF.

CDR3 sequence: CSASGLDPASGTQYF. The CDR3 DNA reads as TGCAGTGCTAGTGGACTCGATCCCGCCTCCGGTACGCAGTATTTT. The gene calls are TRBV20-1 and TRBJ2-3, with D tentatively TRBD2 (5 bases). The germline V gene has CDR1 DFQATT and CDR2 SNEGSKA (reference sequence). Trimming stripped 3 bases from V and 8 bases from J, with 21 bases between. The length of the CDR3 is 15 residues.

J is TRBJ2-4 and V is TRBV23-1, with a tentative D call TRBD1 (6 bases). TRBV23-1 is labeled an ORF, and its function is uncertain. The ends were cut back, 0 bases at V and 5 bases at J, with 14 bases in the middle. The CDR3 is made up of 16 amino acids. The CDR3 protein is CASSQSGALSENIQYF. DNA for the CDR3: TGCGCCAGCAGTCAATCGGGGGCCCTTAGCGAAAACATTCAGTACTTC.

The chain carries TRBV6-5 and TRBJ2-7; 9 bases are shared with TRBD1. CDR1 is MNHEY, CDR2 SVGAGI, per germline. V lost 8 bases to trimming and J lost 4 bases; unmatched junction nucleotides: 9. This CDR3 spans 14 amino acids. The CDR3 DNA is TGTGCCAGCCTCAGGACAGGGGCCACTTACGAGCAGTACTTC. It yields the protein CASLRTGATYEQYF.

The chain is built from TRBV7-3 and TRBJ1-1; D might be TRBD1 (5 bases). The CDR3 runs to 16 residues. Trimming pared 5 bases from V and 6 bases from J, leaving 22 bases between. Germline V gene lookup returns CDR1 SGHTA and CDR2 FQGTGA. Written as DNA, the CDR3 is TGTGCCAGCAGCAAAACCCCGACAGCCGGAATGTCTGAAGCTTTCTTT. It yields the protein CASSKTPTAGMSEAFF.

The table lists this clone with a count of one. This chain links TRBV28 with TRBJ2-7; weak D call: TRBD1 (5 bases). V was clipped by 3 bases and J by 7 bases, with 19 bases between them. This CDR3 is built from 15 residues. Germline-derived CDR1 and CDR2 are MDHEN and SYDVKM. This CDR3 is CASSFSGRASGEQYF. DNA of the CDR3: TGTGCCAGCAGTTTTTCCGGCAGGGCAAGTGGGGAGCAGTACTTC.

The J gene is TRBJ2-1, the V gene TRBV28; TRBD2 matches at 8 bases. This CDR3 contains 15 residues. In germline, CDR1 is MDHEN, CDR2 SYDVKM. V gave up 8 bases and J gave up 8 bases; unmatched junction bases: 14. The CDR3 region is CASVPGGRSLHEQFF. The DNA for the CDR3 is TGTGCCAGCGTGCCGGGGGGGCGCTCCCTTCATGAGCAGTTCTTC.

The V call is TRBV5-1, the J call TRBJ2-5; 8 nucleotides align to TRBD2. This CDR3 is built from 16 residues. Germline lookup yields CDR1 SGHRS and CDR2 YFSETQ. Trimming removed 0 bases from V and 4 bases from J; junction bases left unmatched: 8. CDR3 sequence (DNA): TGCGCCAGCAGCTTGGAAAGCGGGAGAGGGGGAGAGACCCAGTACTTC. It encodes CASSLESGRGGETQYF.

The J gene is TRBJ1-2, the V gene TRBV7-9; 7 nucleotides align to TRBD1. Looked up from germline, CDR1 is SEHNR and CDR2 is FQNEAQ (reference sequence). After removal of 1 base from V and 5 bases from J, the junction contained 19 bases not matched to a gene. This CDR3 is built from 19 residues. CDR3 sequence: CASSLVPPRPGTEGYGYTF. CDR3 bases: TGTGCCAGCAGCTTAGTCCCCCCCCGACCCGGGACAGAGGGATATGGCTACACCTTC.

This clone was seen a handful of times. As DNA, the CDR3 is TGTGCCAGCAGCCAAGGGACAGGGATCAACACCTTC. This sequence encodes CASSQGTGINTF. This sequence joins TRBV3-1 (or the pseudogene TRBV3-2) and TRBJ1-2; 8 bases are shared with TRBD1. Losses at the gene ends were 1 base for V and 12 bases for J; bases not matched to a gene: 4. The CDR3 spans 12 residues. Germline loops: CDR1 LGHDT, CDR2 YNNKEL (reference sequence).